This T cell receptor beta chain was obtained from a study of T cell repertoires in cytomegalovirus infection. A single record per CDR3 protein comes from TCRdb applying MiXCR to the reads. The sample carries under 250,000 distinct CDR3 sequences, roughly an eighth recorded once. The germline V gene has CDR1 MNHEY and CDR2 SVGEGT. V dropped 2 bases and J dropped 8 bases, with 15 bases sitting between them. This CDR3 region has 14 residues. This clonotype was counted many times. What was sequenced was PBMCs. V gene TRBV6-2 or TRBV6-3 combines with J gene TRBJ1-2; possible D gene TRBD1, 6 bases. The receptor comes from a human donor in good health (CMV status not recorded). Some clones in this sample may be carry-over from other donors' samples. CDR3 bases: TGTGCCAGCAGTTACGGGGGCCCGGGCCGGGGCTACACCTTC. Translated, it gives CASSYGGPGRGYTF.